Following are 24 T cell receptor beta chains from one sample sequenced in a study of regulatory T cells in long-lasting Graves disease. Time point of the sample: newly diagnosed GD, antithyroid drugs for less than 3 months. The authors made the TCR library using RNA they extracted from PBMCs. Construction of TCR beta libraries relied on iRepertoire HTBI primers and on Arm-PCR targeting CDR3 regions. TCRdb reprocessed the multiplex PCR reads with MiXCR, giving one entry per CDR3 protein. The table records about 430,000 distinct CDR3 sequences, about 15% of them present only once. The same sample was also studied in work on T cells in Graves' hyperthyroidism and ophthalmopathy.

Sample: peripheral blood mononuclear cells (PBMCs), taken at new diagnosis, from a patient treated with antithyroid drugs. Receptor source: a woman aged 35 to 49 with Graves disease.

This clonotype was observed at least ten times. The chain's CDR3 is CASRRSTGELFF. CDR3 bases: TGTGCCAGTCGAAGGAGCACCGGGGAGCTGTTTTTT. The chain couples TRBV12-3 or TRBV12-4 to TRBJ2-2; D is uncertain. V lost 9 bases and J lost 4, with 9 bases in between. This CDR3 contains 12 residues.

In its sample, this clonotype was seen a few times. A much larger clone lies one base from this, so it may be a read error. The V and J genes are TRBV2 and TRBJ1-2; maybe TRBD1 (5 bases). Looked up from germline, CDR1 is SNHLY and CDR2 is FYNNEI. Trimming left V 6 bases short and J 4 bases short, with 9 bases between. There are 12 residues in the CDR3. The CDR3 region has the DNA TGTGCCAGCAGGGACGGGGCCTATGGCTACACCTTC. It is translated as CASRDGAYGYTF.

This clonotype was seen only a few times. This chain connects TRBV15 to TRBJ2-1, with D hard to call. This CDR3 has 17 amino acids. Looked up from germline, CDR1 is LNHNV and CDR2 is YYDKDF (reference sequence). Trimming left V 0 bases short and J 3 bases short, with 15 bases between. CDR3 nucleotide sequence: TGTGCCACCAGCAGAGATGTGGGAAAGGTGCTCTACAATGAGCAGTTCTTC. The encoded protein is CATSRDVGKVLYNEQFF.

This clonotype has ten or more counts. The chain uses TRBV27 and TRBJ2-2; TRBD2 matches 10 bases. This CDR3 region has 16 residues. Germline V CDR1 and CDR2: MNHEY, SMNVEV (reference sequence). V lost 5 bases to trimming and J lost 5 bases; unmatched junction nucleotides: 8. The CDR3 here is CASSGLAVLATGELFF. The CDR3 DNA is TGTGCCAGCAGTGGACTAGCGGTCCTAGCAACCGGGGAGCTGTTTTTT.

This clonotype appeared a few times. The V gene is TRBV19, the J gene TRBJ1-4; D not resolved. CDR3 length: 13 amino acids. CDR1 and CDR2 (germline): LNHDA, SQIVND (reference sequence). V was cut by 5 bases and J by 7 bases, with 11 bases left in between. CDR3 sequence reads: CASSVTSSEKLFF. The CDR3 coding sequence is TGTGCCAGTAGTGTAACTTCGAGTGAAAAACTGTTTTTT.

The rearrangement links TRBV27 to TRBJ2-7, with TRBD2 matching over 12 bases. CDR1 and CDR2 from the germline V gene are MNHEY and SMNVEV (reference sequence). The trim removed 6 bases at V and 4 bases at J, leaving 7 bases unmatched. There are 15 residues in the CDR3. The CDR3 is CASSTTSGGMYEQYF. The CDR3, as DNA: TGTGCCAGCAGCACCACTAGCGGGGGGATGTACGAGCAGTACTTC.

This clonotype was observed many times. The chain uses TRBV28 and TRBJ1-4; D not certain. The CDR3 has 14 residues. The germline V gene has CDR1 MDHEN and CDR2 SYDVKM. V was cut by 10 bases and J by 1 base, with 13 bases left in between. The CDR3 loop is CATSKTVTNEKLFF. The DNA of the CDR3 is TGTGCCACCTCAAAGACCGTAACTAATGAAAAACTGTTTTTT.

In this sample, this clonotype turned up many times. This chain links TRBV7-2 with TRBJ2-5, with a weak D call TRBD1 (6 bases). Trimming removed 5 bases at V and 5 bases at J, with 6 bases between. The CDR3 runs 11 residues. Germline V CDR1 and CDR2: SGHTA, FQGNSA. The CDR3 coding sequence is TGTGCCAGCAGCCAGGGGGAGACCCAGTACTTC. Translation: CASSQGETQYF.

V usage is TRBV4-3 and J usage is TRBJ1-5, with D unclear. Trimming shortened V by 0 bases and J by 4 bases, and 13 bases separated the two germline ends. The CDR3 covers 16 residues. Germline V CDR1 and CDR2: LGHNA, YSLEER. For the CDR3, the DNA is TGCGCCAGCAGCCAAGATCACTTTAACAGAAATCAGCCCCAGCATTTT. As protein: CASSQDHFNRNQPQHF.

A note on this clonotype: This may be a read error: a much more frequent sequence differs by one nucleotide. The gene calls are TRBV30 and TRBJ2-2, with D possibly being TRBD2 (5 bases). CDR3 size: 15 residues. Germline-derived CDR1 and CDR2 are GTSNPN and SVGIG (reference sequence). V was cut by 3 bases and J by 1 base, with 12 bases left in between. CDR3 sequence: CAWSRLRGNTGELFF. CDR3 coding DNA: TGTGCCTGGAGCCGACTCCGGGGGAACACCGGGGAGCTGTTTTTT.

Comment on this clonotype: This likely traces to a read error, being one base from a far larger clone. The chain uses TRBV7-9 and TRBJ2-1; D unclear. The germline CDR1 and CDR2 sequences are SEHNR and FQNEAQ (reference sequence). This CDR3 is 12 amino acids long. Trimming pared 5 bases from V and 13 bases from J, leaving 15 bases between. The CDR3 loop reads CASSQDLETQFF. In DNA, the CDR3 is TGTGCCAGCAGCCAAGATCTGGAGACCCAGTTCTTC. Supplemented by reference TRBV7-9 and TRBJ2-1, the full variable domain reads DTGVSQNPRHKITKRGQNVTFRCDPISEHNRLYWYRQTLGQGPEFLTYFQNEAQLEKSRLLSDRFSAERPKGSFSTLEIQRTEQGDSAMYLCASSQDLETQFFGPGTRLTVL.

In its sample, this clonotype was seen a few times. The chain combines TRBV9 with TRBJ2-1; D remains unclear. From germline, CDR1 is SGDLS and CDR2 YYNGEE. The germline V and J ends were trimmed by 3 bases and 5 bases, with 6 bases remaining between them. The CDR3 runs 12 residues. The CDR3 region has the DNA TGTGCCAGCAGCGGGCGCCACAATGAGCAGTTCTTC. This translates into CASSGRHNEQFF.

This clonotype was detected many times. The chain combines TRBV28 with TRBJ1-1; D may be TRBD1 (5 bases). Trimming cost V 7 bases and J 4 bases, with 16 bases left between them. The CDR3 contains 14 residues. The germline CDR1 and CDR2 sequences are MDHEN and SYDVKM. The CDR3 here is CASIRDLVGTEAFF. CDR3 sequence (DNA): TGTGCCAGCATTCGGGACCTCGTGGGCACTGAAGCTTTCTTT.

The rearrangement joins TRBV12-3 or TRBV12-4 to TRBJ2-7; 7 nucleotides line up with TRBD2. This CDR3 region has 14 residues. Losses at the gene ends were 7 bases for V and 3 bases for J; bases not matched to a gene: 9. CDR3 in amino acids: CASNPSGTDYEQYF. CDR3 sequence (DNA): TGTGCCAGCAACCCCAGCGGGACCGACTACGAGCAGTACTTC.

As to this clonotype: This may arise from a read error, as a much more abundant clone is one base away. V usage is TRBV28 and J usage is TRBJ1-3, with D possibly TRBD1 on 5 matching bases. The CDR3 has 16 residues. Between the trimmed V and J ends, which lost 5 bases and 1 base, there was a span of 15 bases. Germline V lookup: CDR1 MDHEN, CDR2 SYDVKM. The CDR3 nucleotides read TGTGCCAGCAGTCCGAGACAGAGAGGATCTGGAAACACCATATATTTT. It codes for CASSPRQRGSGNTIYF. Drawing the rest from reference TRBV28 and TRBJ1-3, the complete variable domain is DVKVTQSSRYLVKRTGEKVFLECVQDMDHENMFWYRQDPGLGLRLIYFSYDVKMKEKGDIPEGYSVSREKKERFSLILESASTNQTSMYLCASSPRQRGSGNTIYFGEGSWLTVV.

A word on this clonotype: The conserved final phenylalanine or tryptophan is absent from the CDR3, which likely points to a read error. This rearrangement joins TRBV5-1 to TRBJ1-1; D perhaps matches TRBD1 (6 bases). With 4 bases removed from V and 0 bases from J, the gap between germline ends came to 10 bases. Germline V gene sequence: CDR1 SGHRS, CDR2 YFSETQ. The CDR3 totals 14 residues. The CDR3 sequence: CASSADRLNTEAFS. The CDR3 DNA sequence: TGCGCCAGCAGCGCGGACAGACTGAACACTGAAGCTTTCTCT.

This clonotype was recorded many times. The V and J genes are TRBV11-3 and TRBJ1-1, with D possibly TRBD1 on 5 matching bases. This CDR3 comprises 16 residues. Per germline, CDR1 SGHNT and CDR2 YENEEA. V was clipped by 4 bases and J by 4 bases, with 19 bases between them. The CDR3 DNA sequence: TGTGCCAGCAGCTCCGAATCGCCCAGGGTGGCCACTGAAGCTTTCTTT. It specifies CASSSESPRVATEAFF.

This clonotype showed up just a few times. The chain carries TRBV27 and TRBJ2-1; TRBD2 matches 11 bases. This CDR3 has 17 amino acids. V trimming: 0 bases; J trimming: 6 bases; junction bases outside the gene matches: 7. In germline, CDR1 is MNHEY, CDR2 SMNVEV (reference sequence). For the CDR3, the DNA is TGTGCCAGCAGTTTATCTCGGCCCCTAGCGGGAGGCAATGAGCAGTTCTTC. As protein: CASSLSRPLAGGNEQFF.

The V and J genes are TRBV7-9 and TRBJ2-5; tentatively, D is TRBD2 (6 bases). V was trimmed by 11 bases and J by 4 bases, leaving 11 bases between them. Germline CDR1 reads SEHNR; CDR2 reads FQNEAQ (reference sequence). The CDR3 covers 11 residues. The chain's CDR3 is CAGGVRETQYF. CDR3 coding DNA: TGTGCCGGAGGGGTTAGAGAGACCCAGTACTTC.

This clonotype was seen more than once but under ten times. The chain carries TRBV7-9 and TRBJ1-2, with TRBD1 matching 7 bases. Germline V gene lookup returns CDR1 SEHNR and CDR2 FQNEAQ (reference sequence). The CDR3 length is 15 residues. V gave up 4 bases and J gave up 3 bases; unmatched junction bases: 8. CDR3 residues: CASSSRDSPDYGYTF. The CDR3, as DNA: TGTGCCAGCAGCTCCCGGGACAGCCCCGACTATGGCTACACCTTC.

V and J are TRBV5-5 and TRBJ1-2; D is undetermined. V lost 0 bases, J lost 5 bases, and 11 bases lay in between. This CDR3 is 14 amino acids long. Germline-derived CDR1 and CDR2 are SGHKS and YYEKEE (reference sequence). As DNA, the CDR3 is TGTGCCAGCAGCTTGGACGGGGAAAGGTATGGCTACACCTTC. Translated, it gives CASSLDGERYGYTF.

CDR3 in amino acids: CSVLIGRQGGTEAFF. In DNA form, the CDR3 reads TGCAGCGTTCTGATAGGGCGACAGGGTGGCACTGAAGCTTTCTTT. V usage is TRBV29-1 and J usage is TRBJ1-1; 7 bases fit TRBD1. Germline CDR1 and CDR2: SQVTM and ANQGSEA. CDR3 length: 15 residues. The J segment lost 4 bases and the V segment lost 5 bases, leaving 13 bases of the junction unmatched.

This clonotype showed up many times. J is TRBJ1-1 and V is TRBV18; possibly TRBD1 for D (5 bases). This CDR3 has 15 residues. The germline V gene has CDR1 KGHSH and CDR2 LQKENI. V was clipped by 5 bases and J by 2 bases, with 15 bases between them. CDR3 nucleotides: TGTGCCAGCTCATACCACCAGGGACCTAACACTGAAGCTTTCTTT. Protein product: CASSYHQGPNTEAFF.

This clonotype came up many times. This rearrangement joins TRBV24-1 to TRBJ2-1; D not certain. Trimming took off 0 bases at V and 8 bases at J, with 13 bases between the two ends. Germline loops: CDR1 KGHDR, CDR2 SFDVKD. This CDR3 is built from 15 residues. The CDR3 nucleotides read TGTGCCACCAGTGATTTGAAAGCGATTGGGGATGAGCAGTTCTTC. This codes for CATSDLKAIGDEQFF.